These 27 T cell receptor beta chains came from one sample sequenced in a study of T cells in Graves' hyperthyroidism and ophthalmopathy. Regions amplified from RNA transcripts were the TCR beta CDR3 regions. First-round RT-PCR of the TCR CDR3 relied on the HTBI primer set. TCRdb independently ran MiXCR on the multiplex PCR reads; one entry per CDR3 protein. The table lists 340,000 or so distinct CDR3 sequences, 16% of them singletons. Sequenced sample: blood. The receptors shown here come from a man aged 25 to 40 with Graves' hyperthyroidism.

J is TRBJ1-3 and V is TRBV7-4; possibly TRBD1 for D (5 bases). The germline CDR1 and CDR2 sequences are SGHVT and SQSDAQ. The CDR3 contains 15 residues. V was clipped by 5 bases and J by 0 bases, with 11 bases between them. The CDR3 DNA reads as TGTGCCAGCAGCCCCCGCGGGGGCTCTGGAAACACCATATATTTT. Amino acids: CASSPRGGSGNTIYF. The full variable domain, rest sourced from reference TRBV7-4 and TRBJ1-3, is GAGVSQSPRYKVAKRGRDVALRCDSISGHVTLYWYRQTLGQGSEVLTYSQSDAQRDKSGRPSGRFSAERPERSVSTLKIQRTEQGDSAVYLCASSPRGGSGNTIYFGEGSWLTVV.

This rearrangement joins TRBV13 to TRBJ2-1; unclear D gene. Germline-derived CDR1 and CDR2 are PRHDT and FYEKMQ (reference sequence). The V end lost 2 bases, the J end lost 3 bases, and 11 bases lay between the germline ends. The CDR3 consists of 15 residues. The CDR3 DNA follows: TGTGCCAGCAGCTTATCGGCGGAGAGCTACAATGAGCAGTTCTTC. Protein: CASSLSAESYNEQFF. The complete variable domain, with remaining parts taken from reference TRBV13 and TRBJ2-1, reads AAGVIQSPRHLIKEKRETATLKCYPIPRHDTVYWYQQGPGQDPQFLISFYEKMQSDKGSIPDRFSAQQFSDYHSELNMSSLELGDSALYFCASSLSAESYNEQFFGPGTRLTVL.

This clonotype was recorded at least ten times. The chain couples TRBV11-2 to TRBJ2-7, with D uncertain. Germline V CDR1 and CDR2: SGHAT, FQNNGV. The CDR3 totals 11 residues. V was clipped by 3 bases and J by 3 bases, with 3 bases between them. For the CDR3, the DNA is TGTGCCAGCAGCTTCTACTACGAGCAGTACTTC. Translated: CASSFYYEQYF.

A few counts support this clonotype. The rearrangement uses TRBV20-1 and TRBJ2-7; TRBD1 agrees at 9 bases. The germline V gene encodes CDR1 DFQATT and CDR2 SNEGSKA (reference sequence). V trimming: 5 bases; J trimming: 6 bases; junction bases outside the gene matches: 11. The CDR3 extends over 14 amino acids. The CDR3 DNA is TGCAGTGCTGAAGACTGGGACAGGGCGGGCGAGCAGTACTTC. Its protein is CSAEDWDRAGEQYF.

This clonotype turned up a few times. The chain employs TRBV5-1 and TRBJ2-1, with 10 bases lining up with TRBD2. V dropped 5 bases and J dropped 8; count of bases not matched to a gene: 7. Germline CDR1 SGHRS, CDR2 YFSETQ. There are 14 residues in the CDR3. The CDR3 reads CASSQLAGWDEQFF. CDR3 coding DNA: TGCGCCAGCAGTCAACTAGCGGGATGGGATGAGCAGTTCTTC. Full variable domain (rest looked up from reference TRBV5-1 and TRBJ2-1): KAGVTQTPRYLIKTRGQQVTLSCSPISGHRSVSWYQQTPGQGLQFLFEYFSETQRNKGNFPGRFSGRQFSNSRSEMNVSTLELGDSALYLCASSQLAGWDEQFFGPGTRLTVL.

As regards this clonotype: This may be a read error: a much more frequent sequence differs by one nucleotide. The chain's CDR3 is CATSTIPGAGNGQFF. The CDR3 DNA reads TGTGCCACCAGCACCATCCCGGGTGCAGGGAATGGGCAGTTCTTC. This rearrangement joins TRBV15 to TRBJ2-1; D might be TRBD1 (5 bases). Germline V gene lookup returns CDR1 LNHNV and CDR2 YYDKDF (reference sequence). The CDR3 totals 15 residues. Together with reference TRBV15 and TRBJ2-1, the CDR3 gives the full variable domain: DAMVIQNPRYQVTQFGKPVTLSCSQTLNHNVMYWYQQKSSQAPKLLFHYYDKDFNNEADTPDNFQSRRPNTSFCFLDIRSPGLGDTAMYLCATSTIPGAGNGQFFGPGTRLTVL.

The V call is TRBV19, the J call TRBJ1-2, with no clear D. Germline lookup yields CDR1 LNHDA and CDR2 SQIVND (reference sequence). CDR3 size: 16 residues. Trimming removed 7 bases from V and 4 bases from J, with 22 bases in between. The CDR3 loop is CASTPRMVTVSYGYTF. In nucleotides, the CDR3 is TGTGCCAGTACCCCACGAATGGTGACGGTATCCTATGGCTACACCTTC.

This clonotype was detected many times. The gene calls are TRBV12-3 or TRBV12-4 and TRBJ1-4; the D is unclear. There are 14 residues in the CDR3. V was pared by 1 base and J by 10 bases, with 13 bases between. The CDR3 is CASSLGVGSGKLFF. CDR3 DNA sequence: TGTGCCAGCAGTTTAGGAGTCGGGTCCGGAAAACTGTTTTTT.

This clonotype has only a few counts. The chain links TRBV9 to TRBJ2-1, with 7 bases fitting TRBD2. V lost 0 bases to trimming and J lost 5 bases; unmatched junction nucleotides: 2. Germline CDR1 is SGDLS and CDR2 is YYNGEE. The CDR3 is made up of 14 amino acids. The CDR3 nucleotides are TGTGCCAGCAGCGTAGAGGGACTAAACAATGAGCAGTTCTTC. The encoded protein is CASSVEGLNNEQFF.

The rearrangement joins TRBV10-3 to TRBJ2-5; TRBD2 matches at 10 bases. Germline-derived CDR1 and CDR2 are ENHRY and SYGVKD. The V gene end was trimmed by 4 bases and the J gene end by 5 bases; junction bases not matched to a gene: 16. The CDR3 spans 18 residues. The CDR3 DNA reads as TGTGCCATCAGTGGTACTAGCGGGAATGGTCTTGGGTTGGAGACCCAGTACTTC. Encoded protein: CAISGTSGNGLGLETQYF.

A remark on this clonotype: This clone may be a read error of a much larger clone one base away. The gene calls are TRBV12-3 or TRBV12-4 and TRBJ2-1, with 7 positions matching TRBD2. This CDR3 has 13 amino acids. The V gene end was trimmed by 7 bases and the J gene end by 9 bases; junction bases not matched to a gene: 9. The CDR3 bases are TGTGCCAGCACAGCAAATGCGGGAGCTGAGCAGTTCTTC. Translating it yields CASTANAGAEQFF.

This clonotype came up a few times. The genes are TRBV20-1 and TRBJ2-1, with no clear D. The CDR3 is made up of 16 amino acids. Germline V CDR1 and CDR2: DFQATT, SNEGSKA (reference sequence). V was cut by 6 bases and J by 5 bases, with 23 bases left in between. The CDR3 coding sequence is TGCAGTGCCCCCGACGGGTTGCGGATAGGACACAATGAGCAGTTCTTC. Its protein is CSAPDGLRIGHNEQFF.

At least ten counts were recorded for this clonotype. CDR3 sequence (DNA): TGTGCCAGCAGTTTCCCGGGGGTAACTGAAGCTTTCTTT. As protein: CASSFPGVTEAFF. This chain links TRBV28 with TRBJ1-1, with D maybe TRBD1 (5 bases). V was cut by 3 bases and J by 5 bases, with 10 bases left in between. Germline V gives CDR1 MDHEN, CDR2 SYDVKM. The CDR3 has 13 amino acids.

This clonotype was detected ten times or more. This chain uses TRBV18 with TRBJ2-1; D may be TRBD2 (6 bases). V was trimmed by 3 bases and J by 1 base, leaving 10 bases between them. The length of the CDR3 is 15 residues. CDR1 is KGHSH, CDR2 LQKENI, per germline. The CDR3 loop reads CASSPEGISYNEQFF. In nucleotides, the CDR3 is TGTGCCAGCTCACCGGAGGGGATATCCTACAATGAGCAGTTCTTC.

The chain recombines TRBV20-1 with TRBJ1-1; no clear D. V gave up 3 bases and J gave up 0 bases, with 17 bases separating them. The CDR3 covers 16 residues. Germline CDR1 is DFQATT and CDR2 is SNEGSKA (reference sequence). The CDR3 nucleotides read TGCAGTGCTAGGCCGGCTGACCGGGGTATGAACACTGAAGCTTTCTTT. Protein: CSARPADRGMNTEAFF.

This clonotype came up a few times. A much larger clone lies a single base off, so this may be a read error. This sequence joins TRBV20-1 and TRBJ1-2; D possibly corresponds to TRBD1 (6 bases). CDR1 and CDR2 from the germline V gene are DFQATT and SNEGSKA (reference sequence). CDR3 length equals 15 residues. CDR3 DNA: TGCAGTGCTAGCCTCGAGGGGGGTGTCTTGATAGGCTGCACCTTC. It specifies CSASLEGGVLIGCTF.

Turning to this clonotype: This may be a read error, as it is one base from a much larger clone. V usage is TRBV6-2 or TRBV6-3 and J usage is TRBJ2-7; maybe TRBD1 (5 bases). The CDR3 extends over 14 amino acids. Germline V gene lookup returns CDR1 MNHEY and CDR2 SVGEGT. The V end was cut by 5 bases, the J end by 2 bases, with 13 bases between. The CDR3 DNA reads TGTGCCAGCAGTGGAAGTTGGGGCCCCTACGAGCAGTACTTC. Its translation is CASSGSWGPYEQYF.

There are many counts of this clonotype. The CDR3 DNA sequence: TGTGCCAGCAGACGTAATCCCGACAGCGCCTACGAGCAGTACTTC. Protein sequence: CASRRNPDSAYEQYF. The V and J genes are TRBV2 and TRBJ2-7; a possible D gene is TRBD1 (5 bases). This CDR3 has 15 residues. CDR1 is SNHLY, CDR2 FYNNEI, per germline. V gave up 6 bases and J gave up 2 bases, with 17 bases separating them. Looking up the rest from reference TRBV2 and TRBJ2-7 gives the full variable domain: EPEVTQTPSHQVTQMGQEVILRCVPISNHLYFYWYRQILGQKVEFLVSFYNNEISEKSEIFDDQFSVERPDGSNFTLKIRSTKLEDSAMYFCASRRNPDSAYEQYFGPGTRLTVT.

Many counts were recorded for this clonotype. The chain recombines TRBV7-9 with TRBJ2-1, with 10 positions matching TRBD2. The CDR3 totals 14 residues. Trimming took 2 bases from V and 9 from J; bases not matched to a gene: 4. CDR1 is SEHNR, CDR2 FQNEAQ, per germline (reference sequence). The CDR3 here is CASSLPGLAAEQFF. The DNA for the CDR3 is TGTGCCAGCAGCTTACCAGGACTAGCGGCTGAGCAGTTCTTC.

This clonotype appeared a few times. The rearrangement uses TRBV6-2 or TRBV6-3 and TRBJ2-1; D call uncertain. The V end lost 5 bases, the J end lost 4 bases, and 9 bases lay between the germline ends. CDR3 length equals 13 residues. Germline CDR1 and CDR2: MNHEY and SVGEGT. The CDR3 here is CASSVPEYNEQFF. The CDR3 DNA follows: TGTGCCAGCAGTGTACCGGAGTACAATGAGCAGTTCTTC.

The V and J genes are TRBV5-1 and TRBJ2-7, with TRBD1 matching over 9 bases. Germline CDR1 SGHRS, CDR2 YFSETQ. Trimming removed 2 bases from V and 4 bases from J; junction bases left unmatched: 7. This CDR3 is built from 15 residues. The CDR3 protein is CASSFLGTGLYEQYF. CDR3 coding DNA: TGCGCCAGCAGCTTCCTAGGGACAGGGTTGTACGAGCAGTACTTC.

This clonotype was seen ten or more times. V usage is TRBV20-1 and J usage is TRBJ2-3, with D tentatively TRBD2 (6 bases). Trimming stripped 0 bases from V and 4 bases from J, with 8 bases between. This CDR3 region has 13 residues. CDR1 is DFQATT, CDR2 SNEGSKA, per germline (reference sequence). The chain's CDR3 is CSAREGGADTQYF. The DNA of the CDR3 is TGCAGTGCTAGAGAGGGAGGAGCAGATACGCAGTATTTT.

The table lists this clonotype with many counts. The chain has TRBV7-9 and TRBJ2-7; 8 nucleotides line up with TRBD2. The CDR3 is 15 amino acids. Germline V gene lookup returns CDR1 SEHNR and CDR2 FQNEAQ (reference sequence). Trimming removed 3 bases from V and 1 base from J; junction bases left unmatched: 5. CDR3 region: CASSFSSGSSYEQYF. The DNA of the CDR3 is TGTGCCAGCAGCTTCTCGAGCGGGAGTTCCTACGAGCAGTACTTC.

This clonotype was detected many times. The genes are TRBV5-1 and TRBJ2-3; TRBD2 matches at 7 bases. The germline V gene has CDR1 SGHRS and CDR2 YFSETQ. CDR3 length: 16 amino acids. Trimming removed 0 bases from V and 7 bases from J; junction bases left unmatched: 11. CDR3 in DNA: TGCGCCAGCAGCTTGGTCGGGGGAGGGGTCAGGAATACGCAGTATTTT. Translated: CASSLVGGGVRNTQYF.

This clonotype was observed many times. J is TRBJ1-1 and V is TRBV29-1; 7 nucleotides match TRBD1. Germline assignment: CDR1 SQVTM and CDR2 ANQGSEA. J lost 3 bases, V lost 8 bases, and 3 bases had no gene match. The CDR3 runs 11 residues. CDR3 coding DNA: TGCAGCATAGGACAGGACACTGAAGCTTTCTTT. Translation gives CSIGQDTEAFF.

This clonotype appeared many times. The rearrangement links TRBV7-2 to TRBJ2-3; D may be TRBD2 (5 bases). The CDR3 has 15 residues. The V gene's germline CDR1 is SGHTA and CDR2 FQGNSA. With 5 bases removed from V and 0 bases from J, the gap between germline ends came to 12 bases. The CDR3 coding sequence is TGTGCCAGCAGCACAGACCGGACTAGCACAGATACGCAGTATTTT. Protein: CASSTDRTSTDTQYF.

This clonotype was observed a handful of times. This chain uses TRBV20-1 with TRBJ2-1; 7 nucleotides match TRBD2. Germline V gene data show CDR1 as DFQATT and CDR2 as SNEGSKA (reference sequence). V lost 6 bases to trimming and J lost 5 bases; unmatched junction nucleotides: 10. CDR3 length equals 14 residues. CDR3 amino acids: CSAGEGAGDNEQFF. DNA of the CDR3: TGCAGTGCCGGGGAGGGTGCGGGAGACAATGAGCAGTTCTTC.